These T cell receptor beta chains were read from a single sample in a study of T cell responses to AZD1222 COVID-19 vaccine. The repertoire was sequenced with immunoSEQ multiplex PCR; TCRdb's copy has only in-frame clones and lacks some. In the table there are about 150,000 clones, about 93% of which are singletons. Sequenced here: peripheral blood, sampled on day 0 of AZD1222 vaccination. All receptors derive from an adult in good health. Each CDR3 is given with its conserved first and last residue. A D gene is named only where the DNA matches it firmly. Size is omitted from some rows. Given values are once, few, many or a class for expanded clones.

TRBJ1-4,TRBD1,-,TRBV5-4,CASSLAGRGGGKLFF,TGTGCCAGCAGCTTGGCTGGCAGGGGGGGAGGGAAGCTGTTTTTT
TRBJ1-2,-,-,TRBV3-1/TRBV3-2,CASSARGGEEGGYTF,TGTGCCAGCAGCGCTAGGGGAGGGGAAGAGGGAGGCTACACCTTC
TRBJ2-7,TRBD2,-,TRBV5-1,CASSLATSGISYEQYF,TGCGCCAGCAGCTTAGCGACTAGCGGGATCTCCTACGAGCAGTACTTC
TRBJ2-3,-,-,TRBV19,CASTASSSTDTQYF,TGTGCCAGTACGGCTAGCAGTAGCACAGATACGCAGTATTTT
TRBJ2-7,-,-,TRBV28,CASTGAGGYEQYF,TGTGCCAGCACCGGGGCTGGGGGCTACGAGCAGTACTTC
TRBJ2-2,TRBD2,-,TRBV6-2/TRBV6-3,CASSLPLAGVTGELFF,TGTGCCAGCAGCCTTCCATTAGCGGGAGTGACCGGGGAGCTGTTTTTT
TRBJ2-2,TRBD2,-,TRBV3-1/TRBV3-2,CASSQGSGGTGELFF,TGTGCCAGCAGCCAAGGGAGCGGGGGCACCGGGGAGCTGTTTTTT
TRBJ1-6,-,-,TRBV19,CASSWSGNSPLHF,TGTGCCAGTAGTTGGAGTGGGAATTCACCCCTCCACTTT
TRBJ2-1,-,-,TRBV9,CASSVGSVGGNEQFF,TGTGCCAGCAGCGTGGGCAGCGTCGGAGGGAATGAGCAGTTCTTC
TRBJ2-7,-,-,TRBV6-5,CATSGVYEQYF,TGTGCGACCTCCGGGGTCTACGAGCAGTACTTC
TRBJ1-2,-,-,TRBV5-1,CASRDGAVGVEVYTF,TGCGCCAGCAGGGACGGGGCCGTTGGGGTTGAGGTCTACACCTTC
TRBJ1-2,-,-,TRBV19,CASSPQHYGYTF,TGTGCCAGTAGCCCACAGCATTATGGCTACACCTTC
TRBJ1-2,-,-,TRBV19,CASSIGSLFNYGYTF,TGTGCCAGTAGTATCGGGAGCCTATTTAACTATGGCTACACCTTC
TRBJ1-5,-,-,TRBV5-4,CASSLAGEHQPQHF,TGTGCCAGCAGCTTGGCAGGGGAGCATCAGCCCCAGCATTTT
TRBJ1-1,-,-,TRBV19,CASSIDLRALALAFF,TGTGCCAGTAGTATAGATCTAAGGGCCCTCGCCTTAGCTTTCTTT
TRBJ2-7,-,-,TRBV30,CAWSATYEQYF,TGTGCCTGGAGTGCCACCTACGAGCAGTACTTC
TRBJ2-7,-,-,TRBV28,CASSRGASEQYF,TGTGCCAGCTCCCGCGGGGCCAGCGAGCAGTACTTC
TRBJ1-3,-,-,TRBV5-1,CASSSTASGNTIYF,TGCGCCAGCAGCTCGACGGCGTCTGGAAACACCATATATTTT
TRBJ2-1,TRBD1,-,TRBV5-1,CASSLRQGVNEQFF,TGCGCCAGCAGCTTGCGACAGGGGGTAAATGAGCAGTTCTTC
TRBJ2-1,-,-,TRBV9,CASRAGDEQFF,TGTGCCAGTCGGGCAGGGGACGAGCAGTTCTTC
TRBJ2-2,-,-,TRBV6-2/TRBV6-3,CASSSLGTMNTGELFF,TGTGCCAGCAGTTCCTTAGGGACAATGAACACCGGGGAGCTGTTTTTT
TRBJ2-7,-,-,TRBV27,CASRFDGLRGNYEQYF,TGTGCCAGCAGGTTTGATGGTCTCCGGGGTAACTACGAGCAGTACTTC
TRBJ2-7,TRBD2,-,TRBV7-3,CASSLSGGQTGEQYF,TGTGCCAGCAGCTTGAGCGGGGGGCAGACAGGCGAGCAGTACTTC
TRBJ2-1,-,-,TRBV7-3,CASSPSVASSYNEQFF,TGTGCCAGCAGCCCCTCCGTGGCGAGCTCCTACAATGAGCAGTTCTTC
TRBJ1-5,-,few,TRBV7-9,CASSLGGTNQPQHF,TGTGCCAGCAGCTTAGGCGGGACCAATCAGCCCCAGCATTTT
TRBJ1-5,TRBD1,-,TRBV19,CASSRRTGSGNQPQHF,TGTGCCAGTAGTCGAAGGACAGGGAGCGGCAATCAGCCCCAGCATTTT
TRBJ1-2,-,-,TRBV4-2,CASSQGTALDGYTF,TGTGCCAGCAGCCAAGGTACAGCGTTAGATGGCTACACCTTC
TRBJ1-5,-,-,TRBV19,CASSGRQVYEPQHF,TGTGCCAGTAGTGGGAGGCAGGTTTATGAGCCCCAGCATTTT
TRBJ2-7,-,-,TRBV28,CASSRPGQYEQYF,TGTGCCAGCAGTCGTCCTGGGCAATACGAGCAGTACTTC
TRBJ2-1,-,once,TRBV5-1,CASSLGGSSSNEQFF,TGCGCCAGCAGCTTAGGAGGGAGCAGTTCCAATGAGCAGTTCTTC
TRBJ1-4,-,few,TRBV11-2,CASSPLGGKLFF,TGTGCCAGCAGCCCTCTAGGGGGAAAACTGTTTTTT
TRBJ1-1,-,-,TRBV7-2,CASSERRASILEAFF,TGTGCCAGCAGCGAAAGGCGGGCCTCGATTCTGGAAGCTTTCTTT
TRBJ1-4,-,once,TRBV30,CAIIRGNEKLFF,TGTGCCATAATAAGGGGAAATGAAAAACTGTTTTTT
TRBJ1-3,-,-,TRBV5-8,CASSLAEGRSGNTIYF,TGTGCCAGCAGCTTGGCCGAGGGTCGGTCTGGAAACACCATATATTTT
TRBJ2-7,-,-,TRBV7-2,CASSPAARAYEQYF,TGTGCCAGCAGCCCAGCGGCGCGAGCTTACGAGCAGTACTTC
TRBJ2-2,-,-,TRBV9,CASSRRGRGSNTGELFF,TGTGCCAGCAGCCGTAGGGGCAGAGGCTCTAACACCGGGGAGCTGTTTTTT
TRBJ1-2,TRBD1,-,TRBV7-9,CASSSAGDSYYGYTF,TGTGCCAGCAGCTCCGCCGGGGACAGTTACTATGGCTACACCTTC
TRBJ1-6,TRBD1,-,TRBV6-1,CASSERTGRDSPLHF,TGTGCCAGCAGTGAACGGACAGGGAGGGATTCACCCCTCCACTTT
TRBJ1-5,-,-,TRBV19,CASSIVGGDQPQHF,TGTGCCAGTAGTATCGTCGGCGGCGACCAGCCCCAGCATTTT
TRBJ2-5,-,-,TRBV30,CAWIGGGPQETQYF,TGTGCCTGGATAGGGGGAGGGCCCCAAGAGACCCAGTACTTC
TRBJ1-6,-,once,TRBV10-1,CASSVGIESPLHF,TGCGCCAGCAGTGTCGGGATAGAGTCACCCCTCCACTTT
TRBJ1-5,-,-,TRBV15,CATSRQGFNQPQHF,TGTGCCACCAGCAGACAGGGTTTCAATCAGCCCCAGCATTTT
TRBJ1-2,-,-,TRBV29-1,CSVEWGAGGYTF,TGCAGCGTTGAATGGGGGGCGGGCGGCTACACCTTC
TRBJ2-7,TRBD2,once,TRBV4-1,CASSLEAGRSYEQYF,TGCGCCAGCAGCCTCGAAGCGGGGCGGAGCTACGAGCAGTACTTC
TRBJ2-7,-,-,TRBV19,CASSYRGAREQYF,TGTGCCAGTAGTTATCGAGGGGCGAGAGAGCAGTACTTC
TRBJ2-7,-,-,TRBV27,CASSFRIGDYEQYF,TGTGCCAGCAGTTTCCGGATAGGGGACTACGAGCAGTACTTC
TRBJ2-1,-,-,TRBV11-2,CASSLGAAYNEQFF,TGTGCCAGCAGCTTGGGGGCCGCCTACAATGAGCAGTTCTTC
TRBJ2-1,TRBD2,-,TRBV13,CASSLWTSGSDEQFF,TGTGCCAGCAGCTTATGGACTAGCGGGAGTGATGAGCAGTTCTTC
TRBJ1-3,-,-,TRBV30,CAWEGGSGNTIYF,TGTGCCTGGGAAGGGGGTTCTGGAAACACCATATATTTT
TRBJ1-4,-,-,TRBV5-5,CASSTHEKLFF,TGTGCCAGCAGCACGCATGAAAAACTGTTTTTT
TRBJ1-5,TRBD1,once,TRBV19,CASSGAGGGNQPQHF,TGTGCCAGTAGTGGTGCAGGGGGAGGCAATCAGCCCCAGCATTTT
TRBJ1-2,TRBD1,-,TRBV27,CASSLTGTGRGYTF,TGTGCCAGCAGTTTAACCGGGACAGGGAGGGGCTACACCTTC
TRBJ1-6,-,few,TRBV6-5,CASRDSSYNSPLHF,TGTGCCAGCAGAGATAGCTCCTATAATTCACCCCTCCACTTT
TRBJ1-5,-,-,TRBV5-6,CASSLGGRDQPQHF,TGTGCCAGCAGCTTGGGAGGTCGTGATCAGCCCCAGCATTTT
TRBJ2-7,-,-,TRBV27,CASSFRRKAYEQYF,TGTGCCAGCAGTTTCCGTAGGAAGGCCTACGAGCAGTACTTC